The rows below give T cell receptor beta chains drawn from one sample of a study of T cells in Graves' hyperthyroidism and ophthalmopathy. MiXCR was run by TCRdb on the multiplex PCR reads, yielding one entry per CDR3 protein. The sample contains about 640,000 distinct CDR3 sequences, roughly 20% of which appear only once. Sequencing was performed on blood. The receptors derive from a man aged 25-45 years with Graves' ophthalmopathy. CDR3s include the opening cysteine and the closing phenylalanine or tryptophan. The D gene is left open where the match is weak. Clone sizes are given selectively: once, few, many, or a class where the clone is expanded.

CDR3 DNA | CDR3 protein | J gene | clone size | V gene | D gene
TGCAGTGCTAAACCTGACACGAGCCGTGAAAAACTGTTTTTT | CSAKPDTSREKLFF | TRBJ1-4 | many | TRBV20-1 | NA
TGTGCCAGCAGTACTACTGGAACCGGGGAGCTGTTTTTT | CASSTTGTGELFF | TRBJ2-2 | many | TRBV28 | NA
TGTGCCAGCAGCCAAGTGTCTGGTGAGCAGTTCTTC | CASSQVSGEQFF | TRBJ2-1 | NA | TRBV14 | NA
TGTGCCAGCAGTTACGGGGTGACTCCAAACTTC | CASSYGVTPNF | TRBJ2-5 | many | TRBV28 | NA
TGTGCCAGCAGCCGAACGGCCTTTTACGAGCAGTACTTC | CASSRTAFYEQYF | TRBJ2-7 | many | TRBV28 | NA
TGTGCCAGCAGCTCAGCCCGACAGGGGTCAGATACGCAGTATTTT | CASSSARQGSDTQYF | TRBJ2-3 | few | TRBV7-2 | TRBD1
TGTGCCAGCAGCCCAACTCACAGTCCTTCCTACGAGCAGTACTTC | CASSPTHSPSYEQYF | TRBJ2-7 | NA | TRBV7-3 | NA
TGTGCCAGCAGCGTAGATGGGACAGGGTCCTACAATGAGCAGTTCTTC | CASSVDGTGSYNEQFF | TRBJ2-1 | NA | TRBV9 | TRBD1
TGCGCCAGCAGCTTACCCGGGACTAGCACAGATACGCAGTATTTT | CASSLPGTSTDTQYF | TRBJ2-3 | NA | TRBV5-1 | NA
TGTGCCACCAGTGATCCGGGCCTCTCCTACGAGCAGTACTTC | CATSDPGLSYEQYF | TRBJ2-7 | NA | TRBV24-1 | NA
TGTGCCACCTTAGCGGGAGGGCTCACCGGGGAGCTGTTTTTT | CATLAGGLTGELFF | TRBJ2-2 | many | TRBV11-2 | TRBD2
TGTGCCAGCAGCTTAGAACCGACAGAAGCTTTCTTT | CASSLEPTEAFF | TRBJ1-1 | few | TRBV7-9 | NA
TGTGCCAGCAGCTTAGGGGAGGTTGATACGCAGTATTTT | CASSLGEVDTQYF | TRBJ2-3 | many | TRBV11-3 | NA
TGCAGCGTTGAGGGTCAGGGGTACGAGCAGTACTTC | CSVEGQGYEQYF | TRBJ2-7 | NA | TRBV29-1 | NA
TGTGCCAGCAGCCACGGGGGGAACACTGAAGCTTTCTTT | CASSHGGNTEAFF | TRBJ1-1 | many | TRBV7-2 | NA
TGTGCCAGCAGCGTAGGGCCAGGGCTTACCTACGAGCAGTACTTC | CASSVGPGLTYEQYF | TRBJ2-7 | NA | TRBV9 | NA
TGTGCCAGCAGCCCCCGTTCGGGAGGCTTTTACAATGAGCAGTTCTTC | CASSPRSGGFYNEQFF | TRBJ2-1 | NA | TRBV6-1 | TRBD2
TGTGCCAGCAGCTTAGAGGCTACAGCGCGAAAAGCTTTCTTT | CASSLEATARKAFF | TRBJ1-1 | many | TRBV7-2 | NA
TGTGCCAGCAGTTGGGACAGGCCTTCGACATCGCAGTATTTT | CASSWDRPSTSQYF | TRBJ2-3 | few | TRBV6-2/TRBV6-3 | TRBD1